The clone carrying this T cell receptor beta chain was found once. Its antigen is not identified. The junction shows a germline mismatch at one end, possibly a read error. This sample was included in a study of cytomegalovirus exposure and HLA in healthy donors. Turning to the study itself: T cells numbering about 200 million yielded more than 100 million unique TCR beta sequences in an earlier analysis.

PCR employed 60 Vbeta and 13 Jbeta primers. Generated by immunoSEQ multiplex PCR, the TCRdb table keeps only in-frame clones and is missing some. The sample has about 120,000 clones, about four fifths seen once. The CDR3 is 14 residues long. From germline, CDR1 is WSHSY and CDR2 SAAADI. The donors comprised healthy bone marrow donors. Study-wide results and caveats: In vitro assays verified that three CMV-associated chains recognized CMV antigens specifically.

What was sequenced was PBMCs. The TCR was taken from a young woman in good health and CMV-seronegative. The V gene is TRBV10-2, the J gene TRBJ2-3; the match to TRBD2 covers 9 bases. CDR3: CASSQSSGAGVQYF. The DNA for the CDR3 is TGCGCCAGCAGTCAGTCTAGCGGGGCCGGGGTGCAGTATTTT.